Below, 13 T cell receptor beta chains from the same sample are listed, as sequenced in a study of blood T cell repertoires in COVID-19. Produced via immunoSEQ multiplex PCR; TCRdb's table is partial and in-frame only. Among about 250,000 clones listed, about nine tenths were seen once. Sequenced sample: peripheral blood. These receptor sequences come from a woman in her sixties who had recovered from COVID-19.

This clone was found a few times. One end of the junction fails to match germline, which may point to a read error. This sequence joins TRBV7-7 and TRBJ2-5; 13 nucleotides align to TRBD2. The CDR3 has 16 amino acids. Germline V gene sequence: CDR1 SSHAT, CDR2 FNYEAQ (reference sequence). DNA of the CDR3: TGTGCTAGCAGAATAGGGACTAGCGGGGCCGAAGAGACCCAGTACTTC. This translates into CASRIGTSGAEETQYF.

CDR3 bases: TGTGCCAGCAGCCCTAGGACAGGGTTGGGTGAGCAGTTCTTC. Protein: CASSPRTGLGEQFF. The chain combines TRBV11-3 with TRBJ2-1, with 8 nucleotides matching TRBD1. Germline assignment: CDR1 SGHNT and CDR2 YENEEA. The CDR3 length is 14 residues. With 5 bases clipped from V and 9 bases from J, the junction kept 9 bases outside the gene matches. The complete variable domain, with remaining parts taken from reference TRBV11-3 and TRBJ2-1, reads EAGVVQSPRYKIIEKKQPVAFWCNPISGHNTLYWYLQNLGQGPELLIRYENEEAVDDSQLPKDRFSAERLKGVDSTLKIQPAELGDSAVYLCASSPRTGLGEQFFGPGTRLTVL.

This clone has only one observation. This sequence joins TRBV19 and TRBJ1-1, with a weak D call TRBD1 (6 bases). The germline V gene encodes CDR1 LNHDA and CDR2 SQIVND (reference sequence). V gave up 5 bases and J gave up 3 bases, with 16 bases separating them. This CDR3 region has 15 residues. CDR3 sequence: CASSLGGVADTEAFF. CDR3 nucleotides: TGTGCCAGTAGTCTAGGGGGGGTAGCGGACACTGAAGCTTTCTTT.

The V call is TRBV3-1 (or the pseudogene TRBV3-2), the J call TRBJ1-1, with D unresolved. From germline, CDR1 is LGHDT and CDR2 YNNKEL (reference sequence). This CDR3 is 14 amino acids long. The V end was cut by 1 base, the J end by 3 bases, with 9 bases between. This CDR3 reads CASSQAWAHTEAFF. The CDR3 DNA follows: TGTGCCAGCAGCCAAGCATGGGCGCACACTGAAGCTTTCTTT.

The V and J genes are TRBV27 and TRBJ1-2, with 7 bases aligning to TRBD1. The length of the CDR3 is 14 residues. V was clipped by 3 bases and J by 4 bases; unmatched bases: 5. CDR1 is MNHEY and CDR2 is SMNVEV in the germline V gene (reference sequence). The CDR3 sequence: CASSLFEGAYGYTF. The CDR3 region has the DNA TGTGCCAGCAGTTTGTTTGAGGGGGCCTATGGCTACACCTTC.

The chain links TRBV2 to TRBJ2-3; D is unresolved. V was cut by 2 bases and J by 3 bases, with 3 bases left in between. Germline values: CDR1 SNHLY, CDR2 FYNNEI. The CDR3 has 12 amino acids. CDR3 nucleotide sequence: TGTGCCAGCAGTGAACAAACAGATACGCAGTATTTT. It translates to CASSEQTDTQYF.

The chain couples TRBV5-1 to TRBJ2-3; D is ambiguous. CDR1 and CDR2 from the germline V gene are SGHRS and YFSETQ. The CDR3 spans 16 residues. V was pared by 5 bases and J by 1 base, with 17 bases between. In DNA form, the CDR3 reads TGCGCCAGCAGTCTAGGAAGCTTTGGAGGCACAGATACGCAGTATTTT. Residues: CASSLGSFGGTDTQYF.

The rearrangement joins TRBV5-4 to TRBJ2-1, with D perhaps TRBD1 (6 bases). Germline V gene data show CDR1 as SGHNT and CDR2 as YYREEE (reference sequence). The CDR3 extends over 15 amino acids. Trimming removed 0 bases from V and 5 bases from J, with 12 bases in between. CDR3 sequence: CASSLVGTQNNEQFF. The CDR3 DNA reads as TGTGCCAGCAGCTTGGTTGGGACACAAAACAATGAGCAGTTCTTC.

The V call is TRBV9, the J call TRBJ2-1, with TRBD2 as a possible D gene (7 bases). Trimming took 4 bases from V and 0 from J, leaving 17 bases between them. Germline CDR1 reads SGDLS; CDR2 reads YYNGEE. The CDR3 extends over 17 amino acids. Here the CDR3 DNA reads TGTGCCAGCAGCACCCTTGGGAGGGGGAGCTCCTACAATGAGCAGTTCTTC. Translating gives CASSTLGRGSSYNEQFF.

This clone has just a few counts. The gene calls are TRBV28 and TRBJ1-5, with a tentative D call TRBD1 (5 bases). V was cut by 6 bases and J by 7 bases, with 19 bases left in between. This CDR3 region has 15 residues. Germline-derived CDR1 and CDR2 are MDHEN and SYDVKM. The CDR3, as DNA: TGTGCCAGCAGCCCTGTCGGGGGGAGAGGGCAGCCCCAGCATTTT. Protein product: CASSPVGGRGQPQHF.

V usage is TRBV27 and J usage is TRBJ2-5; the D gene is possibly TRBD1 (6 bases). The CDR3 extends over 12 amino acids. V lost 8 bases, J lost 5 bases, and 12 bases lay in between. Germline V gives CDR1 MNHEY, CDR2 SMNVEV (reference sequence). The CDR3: CASRQGFETQYF. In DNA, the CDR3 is TGTGCCAGCCGCCAGGGGTTTGAGACCCAGTACTTC.

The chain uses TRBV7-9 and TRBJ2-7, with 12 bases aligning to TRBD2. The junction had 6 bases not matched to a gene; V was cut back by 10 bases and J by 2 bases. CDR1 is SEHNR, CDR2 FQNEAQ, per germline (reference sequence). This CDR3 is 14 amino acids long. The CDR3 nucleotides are TGTGCCATTCAGGGACTAGCGGGTCCCTACGAGCAGTACTTC. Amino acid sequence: CAIQGLAGPYEQYF.

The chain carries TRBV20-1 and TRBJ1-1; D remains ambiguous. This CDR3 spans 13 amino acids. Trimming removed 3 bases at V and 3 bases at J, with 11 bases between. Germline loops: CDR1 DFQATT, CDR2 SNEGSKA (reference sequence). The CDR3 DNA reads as TGCAGTGCTAGTTCGGGGAGTCACACTGAAGCTTTCTTT. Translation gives CSASSGSHTEAFF.